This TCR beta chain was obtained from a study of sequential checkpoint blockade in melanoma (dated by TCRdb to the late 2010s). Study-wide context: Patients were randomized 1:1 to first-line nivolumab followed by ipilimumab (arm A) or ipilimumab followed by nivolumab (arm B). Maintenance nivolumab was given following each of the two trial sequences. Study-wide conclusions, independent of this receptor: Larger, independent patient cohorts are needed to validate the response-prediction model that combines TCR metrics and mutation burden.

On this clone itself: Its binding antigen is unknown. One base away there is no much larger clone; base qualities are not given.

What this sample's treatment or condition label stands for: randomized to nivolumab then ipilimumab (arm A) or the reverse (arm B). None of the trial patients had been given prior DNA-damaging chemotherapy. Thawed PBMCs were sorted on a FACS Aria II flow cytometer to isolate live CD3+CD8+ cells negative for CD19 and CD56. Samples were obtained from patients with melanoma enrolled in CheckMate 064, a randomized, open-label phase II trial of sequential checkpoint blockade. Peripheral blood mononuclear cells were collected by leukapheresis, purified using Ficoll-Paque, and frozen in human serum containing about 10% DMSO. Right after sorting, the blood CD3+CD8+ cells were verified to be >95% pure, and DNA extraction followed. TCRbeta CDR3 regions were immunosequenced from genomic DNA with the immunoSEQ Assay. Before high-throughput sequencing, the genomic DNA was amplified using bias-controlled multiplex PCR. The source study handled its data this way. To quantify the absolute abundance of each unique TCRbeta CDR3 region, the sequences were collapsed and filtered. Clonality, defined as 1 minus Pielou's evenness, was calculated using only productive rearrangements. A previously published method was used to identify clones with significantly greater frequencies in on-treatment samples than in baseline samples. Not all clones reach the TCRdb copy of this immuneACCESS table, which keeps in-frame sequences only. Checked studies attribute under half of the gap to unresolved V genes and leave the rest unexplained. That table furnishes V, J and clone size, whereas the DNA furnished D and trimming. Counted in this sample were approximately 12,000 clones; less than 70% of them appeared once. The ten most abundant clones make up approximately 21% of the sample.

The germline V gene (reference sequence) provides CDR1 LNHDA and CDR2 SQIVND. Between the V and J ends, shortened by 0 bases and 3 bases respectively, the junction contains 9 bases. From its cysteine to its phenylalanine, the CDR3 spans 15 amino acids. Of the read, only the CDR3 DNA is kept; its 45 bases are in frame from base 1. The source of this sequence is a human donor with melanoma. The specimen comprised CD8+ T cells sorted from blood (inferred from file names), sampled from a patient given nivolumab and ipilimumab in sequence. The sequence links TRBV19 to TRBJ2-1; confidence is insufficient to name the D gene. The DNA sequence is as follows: TGTGCCAGTAGTATAGAAGCTCCGGTCTACAATGAGCAGTTCTTC. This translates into CASSIEAPVYNEQFF.